The 31 T cell receptor beta chains in this list originate from one sample, sequenced in a study of regulatory T cells in long-lasting Graves disease. The sample's time point: newly diagnosed GD, antithyroid drugs for less than 3 months. From PBMCs, RNA was extracted and then used to make the TCR library. Sequencing libraries for TCR beta were prepared with iRepertoire HTBI primers and Arm-PCR of CDR3 regions. One entry per CDR3 protein, called by TCRdb with MiXCR from the multiplex PCR reads. The repertoire holds about 310,000 distinct CDR3 sequences, 18% seen once, with approximately 35% in the top ten. The sample here was peripheral blood mononuclear cells (PBMCs), taken at new diagnosis, from a patient treated with antithyroid drugs. These receptors were collected from a female donor with Graves disease.

The sample holds many counts of this clonotype. The J gene is TRBJ2-3, the V gene TRBV6-1, with 8 nucleotides matching TRBD1. Germline V gives CDR1 MNHNS, CDR2 SASEGT. The CDR3 covers 14 residues. Trimming cost V 5 bases and J 4 bases; bases outside gene matches: 5. The CDR3 spells CASSPTGVSDTQYF. Here the CDR3 DNA reads TGTGCCAGCAGTCCGACAGGGGTGTCAGATACGCAGTATTTT.

This clonotype was counted ten times or more. J is TRBJ2-2 and V is TRBV6-2 or TRBV6-3; 12 bases match TRBD2. V was clipped by 2 bases and J by 1 base; unmatched bases: 2. The CDR3 is made up of 17 amino acids. The germline V gene encodes CDR1 MNHEY and CDR2 SVGEGT. The CDR3 here is CASSYRGLAGNTGELFF. DNA of the CDR3: TGTGCCAGCAGTTACCGGGGACTAGCGGGGAACACCGGGGAGCTGTTTTTT.

The V and J genes are TRBV6-2 or TRBV6-3 and TRBJ2-1, with D perhaps given as TRBD1 or TRBD2 (6 bases each). Trimming pared 7 bases from V and 7 bases from J, leaving 17 bases between. CDR3 length equals 14 residues. Looked up from germline, CDR1 is MNHEY and CDR2 is SVGEGT. As DNA, the CDR3 is TGTGCCAGCACCCTAGGGGGGCGGGGTAATGAGCAGTTCTTC. It is translated as CASTLGGRGNEQFF.

This clonotype was counted many times. V is TRBV2 and J is TRBJ2-5, with D unresolved. This CDR3 is built from 11 residues. Trimming shortened V by 6 bases and J by 2 bases, and 4 bases separated the two germline ends. The V gene's germline CDR1 is SNHLY and CDR2 FYNNEI. CDR3 amino acids: CASREQETQYF. In DNA, the CDR3 is TGTGCCAGCAGGGAGCAAGAGACCCAGTACTTC.

This clonotype appeared a few times. The gene calls are TRBV20-1 and TRBJ2-7, with 8 bases that match TRBD2. V dropped 5 bases and J dropped 3; count of bases not matched to a gene: 6. Germline CDR1 and CDR2: DFQATT and SNEGSKA (reference sequence). The CDR3 loop spans 13 amino acids. The CDR3 DNA is TGCAGTGCTGATGGGGCGGGAGGCTACGAGCAGTACTTC. Translation: CSADGAGGYEQYF.

This clonotype was counted a few times. The rearrangement uses TRBV27 and TRBJ2-7, with 7 bases lining up with TRBD1. The CDR3 contains 17 residues. Germline values: CDR1 MNHEY, CDR2 SMNVEV (reference sequence). Losses at the gene ends were 6 bases for V and 0 bases for J; bases not matched to a gene: 14. This CDR3 reads CASRNTGAGLFSYEQYF. In DNA, the CDR3 is TGTGCCAGCAGGAACACAGGGGCTGGACTTTTCTCCTACGAGCAGTACTTC.

In this sample, this clonotype turned up many times. The rearrangement links TRBV11-3 to TRBJ2-1, with TRBD2 as a possible D gene (5 bases). Trimming cost V 5 bases and J 12 bases, with 11 bases left between them. CDR1 is SGHNT and CDR2 is YENEEA in the germline V gene. The CDR3 totals 11 residues. The CDR3 DNA is TGTGCCAGCAGCGCTGAGGGTAGGCAGTTCTTC. As protein: CASSAEGRQFF.

The sample holds many counts of this clonotype. This chain connects TRBV7-8 to TRBJ2-3; a possible D gene is TRBD2 (6 bases). The CDR3 covers 15 residues. Germline V gene data show CDR1 as SGHVS and CDR2 as FQNEAQ. Trimming took off 1 base at V and 2 bases at J, with 10 bases between the two ends. The CDR3, as DNA: TGTGCCAGCAGCTTAGAAGCGGGCTACACAGATACGCAGTATTTT. Its protein product is CASSLEAGYTDTQYF.

This rearrangement joins TRBV27 to TRBJ2-4, with 7 bases lining up with TRBD2. The CDR3 consists of 17 residues. The J segment lost 7 bases and the V segment lost 2 bases, leaving 14 bases of the junction unmatched. The germline gives CDR1 MNHEY, CDR2 SMNVEV (reference sequence). CDR3: CASSLEGTVSGANIQYF. CDR3 nucleotides: TGTGCCAGCAGTTTAGAAGGGACGGTGAGCGGGGCGAACATTCAGTACTTC.

This clonotype was recorded at least ten times. The rearrangement uses TRBV20-1 and TRBJ2-7; perhaps TRBD1 as D (7 bases). The germline V and J ends were trimmed by 6 bases and 4 bases, with 13 bases remaining between them. Looked up from germline, CDR1 is DFQATT and CDR2 is SNEGSKA (reference sequence). The CDR3 sequence is 12 residues long. CDR3 sequence: CSARGTVYEQYF. The DNA for the CDR3 is TGCAGTGCCCGCGGGACAGTATACGAGCAGTACTTC.

This clonotype has a handful of counts. The chain carries TRBV19 and TRBJ1-4, with D unresolved. Germline-derived CDR1 and CDR2 are LNHDA and SQIVND (reference sequence). V was trimmed by 7 bases and J by 4 bases, leaving 16 bases between them. The CDR3 consists of 15 residues. The CDR3 DNA is TGTGCCAGTACCGACCGCAGGCTAGATAATGAAAAACTGTTTTTT. Amino acids: CASTDRRLDNEKLFF.

V usage is TRBV20-1 and J usage is TRBJ2-7; 9 bases agree with TRBD2. CDR3 length: 14 residues. V lost 3 bases, J lost 5 bases, and 8 bases stayed unmatched. The germline V gene encodes CDR1 DFQATT and CDR2 SNEGSKA (reference sequence). The CDR3 region is CSASDLAGSHEQYF. In DNA form, the CDR3 reads TGCAGTGCTAGTGACCTAGCGGGGAGTCACGAGCAGTACTTC.

This clonotype has at least ten counts. This chain uses TRBV11-2 with TRBJ1-4; D possibly corresponds to TRBD1 (6 bases). The germline CDR1 and CDR2 sequences are SGHAT and FQNNGV. This CDR3 is built from 16 residues. Trimming took off 1 base at V and 3 bases at J, with 12 bases between the two ends. As DNA, the CDR3 is TGTGCCAGCAGCTTAGGGCGACAGGCCCCTAATGAAAAACTGTTTTTT. Protein product: CASSLGRQAPNEKLFF.

V usage is TRBV28 and J usage is TRBJ2-5; 10 bases align to TRBD2. The J segment lost 4 bases and the V segment lost 6 bases, leaving 5 bases of the junction unmatched. CDR1 is MDHEN and CDR2 is SYDVKM in the germline V gene. The CDR3 is 14 amino acids. Written as DNA, the CDR3 is TGTGCCAGCAGCACCTGGACTAGCGGAGAGACCCAGTACTTC. Protein product: CASSTWTSGETQYF.

As concerns this clonotype: The junction departs from germline at one end; a sequencing error may be responsible. The rearrangement joins TRBV19 to TRBJ2-6, with D possibly matching TRBD1 (5 bases). This CDR3 region has 13 residues. Germline V gene data show CDR1 as LNHDA and CDR2 as SQIVND (reference sequence). The CDR3 nucleotides are TGTGCCAGTAGGGGAACTGGGGCCAACGTCCTGGCTTTC. This translates into CASRGTGANVLAF.

This clonotype was seen at least ten times. V is TRBV6-5 and J is TRBJ2-5; a possible D gene is TRBD1 (6 bases). V lost 0 bases, J lost 5 bases, and 16 bases lay in between. Germline V gene sequence: CDR1 MNHEY, CDR2 SVGAGI. This CDR3 contains 16 residues. The CDR3 DNA is TGTGCCAGCAGTTACTCGAAAGTGGGGGCGTTGGAGACCCAGTACTTC. This codes for CASSYSKVGALETQYF.

The V gene is TRBV19, the J gene TRBJ2-7; the D gene is possibly TRBD2 (6 bases). The germline gives CDR1 LNHDA, CDR2 SQIVND (reference sequence). CDR3 length: 15 amino acids. The ends were cut back, 6 bases at V and 5 bases at J, with 20 bases in the middle. The DNA for the CDR3 is TGTGCCAGTAGCCCGGTTTTGCTAGCGTCCCACGAGCAGTACTTC. Translated: CASSPVLLASHEQYF.

This clonotype was observed at least ten times. The rearrangement uses TRBV7-9 and TRBJ2-7; D is perhaps TRBD1 (6 bases). The ends were cut back, 5 bases at V and 3 bases at J, with 14 bases in the middle. CDR1 and CDR2 (germline): SEHNR, FQNEAQ (reference sequence). The CDR3 length is 14 residues. The CDR3 is CASSPGRGIYEQYF. As DNA, the CDR3 is TGTGCCAGCAGCCCCGGCAGGGGCATCTACGAGCAGTACTTC.

The table lists this clonotype with many counts. The chain recombines TRBV18 with TRBJ2-5, with D perhaps matching TRBD2 (6 bases). Germline V CDR1 and CDR2: KGHSH, LQKENI. The V gene lost 2 bases and the J gene lost 1 base, with 11 bases spanning the gap. The CDR3 extends over 15 amino acids. CDR3 in amino acids: CASSPSRRGQETQYF. CDR3 sequence (DNA): TGTGCCAGCTCACCATCTAGGAGGGGCCAAGAGACCCAGTACTTC. The full variable domain, rest sourced from reference TRBV18 and TRBJ2-5, is NAGVMQNPRHLVRRRGQEARLRCSPMKGHSHVYWYRQLPEEGLKFMVYLQKENIIDESGMPKERFSAEFPKEGPSILRIQQVVRGDSAAYFCASSPSRRGQETQYFGPGTRLLVL.

The table lists this clonotype with a few counts. The chain has TRBV6-5 and TRBJ2-5, with D possibly matching TRBD2 (6 bases). The CDR3 has 14 residues. With 0 bases removed from V and 5 bases from J, the gap between germline ends came to 10 bases. Per germline, CDR1 MNHEY and CDR2 SVGAGI. The CDR3 loop reads CASSYSSRGETQYF. As DNA, the CDR3 is TGTGCCAGCAGTTACTCGAGCCGGGGGGAGACCCAGTACTTC.

In the case of this clonotype: With a far larger clone one base away, a read error is the likely cause. The chain uses TRBV24-1 and TRBJ1-1; 9 bases fit TRBD1. The CDR3 consists of 15 residues. Germline CDR1 KGHDR, CDR2 SFDVKD. The V and J ends lost 4 bases and 3 bases, in that order; junction bases with no gene match: 5. This CDR3 reads CATSDPRTGDTEAFF. The DNA for the CDR3 is TGTGCCACCAGTGACCCCCGGACAGGGGACACTGAAGCTTTCTTT.

This clonotype has at least ten counts. V gene TRBV2 combines with J gene TRBJ2-5; unclear D gene. The CDR3 extends over 15 amino acids. CDR1 and CDR2 from the germline V gene are SNHLY and FYNNEI. V lost 0 bases and J 3 bases, leaving 11 bases between the germline ends. The CDR3 bases are TGTGCCAGCAGTGAAGCGCGGAACCGCAAAGAGACCCAGTACTTC. Translating it yields CASSEARNRKETQYF.

Comment on this clonotype: It is likely a read error: a sequence one base away is far more abundant. This chain links TRBV11-2 with TRBJ2-1; D is unresolved. Deletions cut 0 bases from V and 10 bases from J, with 13 bases between. CDR3 size: 14 residues. Germline V gene lookup returns CDR1 SGHAT and CDR2 FQNNGV. CDR3 sequence reads: CASSLEWATYEQFF. The DNA of the CDR3 is TGTGCCAGCAGCTTAGAATGGGCAACCTACGAGCAGTTCTTC.

There are many counts of this clonotype. V is TRBV5-1 and J is TRBJ2-5; D is uncertain. The V gene's germline CDR1 is SGHRS and CDR2 YFSETQ. V lost 2 bases, J lost 0 bases, and 11 bases lay in between. This CDR3 is 15 amino acids long. DNA of the CDR3: TGCGCCAGCAGCTTAAGGGCTAGTTACCAAGAGACCCAGTACTTC. Translation gives CASSLRASYQETQYF.

V and J are TRBV7-2 and TRBJ1-2, with TRBD1 matching over 9 bases. Germline V lookup: CDR1 SGHTA, CDR2 FQGNSA. The CDR3 runs to 16 residues. V trimming: 5 bases; J trimming: 4 bases; junction bases outside the gene matches: 11. Written as DNA, the CDR3 is TGTGCCAGCAGCAGATACCGGGACAGGGAGGCCTATGGCTACACCTTC. The encoded protein is CASSRYRDREAYGYTF.

This clonotype showed up just a few times. The V gene is TRBV18, the J gene TRBJ2-7, with D perhaps matching TRBD1 (5 bases). The germline V gene has CDR1 KGHSH and CDR2 LQKENI. Between the trimmed V and J ends, which lost 2 bases and 0 bases, there was a span of 11 bases. CDR3 length: 15 residues. CDR3 amino acids: CASSPGQGNSYEQYF. DNA for the CDR3: TGTGCCAGCTCACCAGGTCAGGGTAACTCCTACGAGCAGTACTTC.

This clonotype was detected many times. The genes are TRBV12-3 or TRBV12-4 and TRBJ1-5, with D perhaps matching TRBD1 (5 bases). The CDR3 is 14 residues long. V was shortened by 3 bases and J by 5 bases, with 11 bases between the two germline ends. Here the CDR3 DNA reads TGTGCCAGCAGTTTTGGGCAGGGATATCAGCCCCAGCATTTT. Translating gives CASSFGQGYQPQHF.

This clonotype was counted at least ten times. This chain uses TRBV27 with TRBJ2-1; TRBD2 matches at 9 bases. CDR3 length: 17 amino acids. Germline V gene data show CDR1 as MNHEY and CDR2 as SMNVEV (reference sequence). V gave up 5 bases and J gave up 0 bases; unmatched junction bases: 8. The CDR3 region has the DNA TGTGCCAGCAGTCCCCGGACTAGCGCCCACTCCTACAATGAGCAGTTCTTC. The encoded protein is CASSPRTSAHSYNEQFF.

This clonotype was seen ten or more times. The chain recombines TRBV5-1 with TRBJ1-4; no clear D gene. V gave up 5 bases and J gave up 0 bases, with 11 bases separating them. Per the germline V gene, CDR1 is SGHRS and CDR2 is YFSETQ. There are 15 residues in the CDR3. The CDR3 sequence is CASRPHAATNEKLFF. CDR3 coding DNA: TGCGCCAGCAGACCCCATGCCGCAACTAATGAAAAACTGTTTTTT.

The table lists this clonotype with many counts. The chain employs TRBV28 and TRBJ2-5; 12 nucleotides line up with TRBD2. J lost 5 bases, V lost 5 bases, and 9 bases had no gene match. CDR1 and CDR2 (germline): MDHEN, SYDVKM. The CDR3 totals 16 residues. CDR3: CASSGLTSGRSETQYF. The CDR3 region has the DNA TGTGCCAGCAGTGGTCTTACTAGCGGGAGGTCTGAGACCCAGTACTTC.

The chain carries TRBV24-1 and TRBJ2-1; D remains unclear. From germline, CDR1 is KGHDR and CDR2 SFDVKD. Trimming stripped 3 bases from V and 2 bases from J, with 16 bases between. CDR3 length: 17 residues. Here the CDR3 DNA reads TGTGCCACCAGTGATCCGAGCAGCCAAGGGACCTACAATGAGCAGTTCTTC. It codes for CATSDPSSQGTYNEQFF.